The clone carrying this T cell receptor beta chain was seen a few times. TCRdb re-called the RT-PCR reads with MiXCR, one entry per CDR3 protein. The sample comprises fewer than 800,000 distinct CDR3 sequences, approximately 15% of which are singletons, and roughly 3.9% rests with the top ten. Sequencing was carried out using memory CD4+ T cells from blood. The TCR was taken from a female donor in good health, serving as a healthy control.

CDR3 nucleotide sequence: TGCAGCGTCTGTCTTTGGGGGGGCACCGAGACCCAGTACTTC. Its protein product is CSVCLWGGTETQYF. V is TRBV29-1 and J is TRBJ2-5; D might be TRBD2 (7 bases). This CDR3 has 14 residues. V was cut by 6 bases and J by 5 bases, with 19 bases left in between. Germline CDR1 reads SQVTM; CDR2 reads ANQGSEA. Full variable domain (rest looked up from reference TRBV29-1 and TRBJ2-5): SAVISQKPSRDICQRGTSLTIQCQVDSQVTMMFWYRQQPGQSLTLIATANQGSEATYESGFVIDKFPISRPNLTFSTLTVSNMSPEDSSIYLCSVCLWGGTETQYFGPGTRLLVL.